The 10 T cell receptor beta chains below come from one sample, sequenced in a study of T cells in narcolepsy. Clones were read by immunoSEQ multiplex PCR, and TCRdb kept only the in-frame ones, dropping some. The sample includes around 31,000 clones, 80% to 85% of them seen just once. The sequencing sample was made of CD45RA- memory CD4+ T cells from PBMCs. The receptors come from a human donor with narcolepsy.

This rearrangement joins TRBV4-2 to TRBJ1-2, with D uncertain. The CDR3 is made up of 12 amino acids. Trimming pared 2 bases from V and 8 bases from J, leaving 9 bases between. The germline CDR1 and CDR2 sequences are LGHNA and YNFKEQ. The CDR3 here is CASSQSRVGYTF. For the CDR3, the DNA is TGTGCCAGCAGCCAATCAAGAGTGGGCTACACCTTC.

The chain has TRBV6-1 and TRBJ1-1; 11 positions match TRBD1. This CDR3 is built from 14 residues. Germline V CDR1 and CDR2: MNHNS, SASEGT. Losses at the gene ends were 4 bases for V and 4 bases for J; bases not matched to a gene: 2. The CDR3 protein is CASSVGTGGTEAFF. The CDR3 nucleotides read TGTGCCAGCAGTGTAGGGACAGGGGGCACTGAAGCTTTCTTT.

The rearrangement uses TRBV6-1 and TRBJ1-2, with 8 bases aligning to TRBD1. Unmatched junction bases numbered 7, after V lost 1 base and J lost 6 bases. The germline V gene has CDR1 MNHNS and CDR2 SASEGT. The CDR3 length is 15 residues. The CDR3: CASSEDWQGADGYTF. CDR3 DNA sequence: TGTGCCAGCAGTGAAGATTGGCAGGGGGCGGATGGCTACACCTTC.

The chain carries TRBV7-9 and TRBJ2-3; D call uncertain. Germline CDR1 SEHNR, CDR2 FQNEAQ (reference sequence). Trimming took 5 bases from V and 10 from J, leaving 10 bases between them. The CDR3 is made up of 11 amino acids. CDR3 residues: CASSPAVPQYF. The CDR3 DNA is TGTGCCAGCAGCCCGGCGGTCCCGCAGTATTTT.

This clone has a single count. This rearrangement joins TRBV20-1 to TRBJ1-2; D call uncertain. V was shortened by 6 bases and J by 1 base, with 6 bases between the two germline ends. CDR1 and CDR2 (germline): DFQATT, SNEGSKA (reference sequence). The CDR3 sequence is 11 residues long. The chain's CDR3 is CSAPDNYGYTF. The CDR3 DNA follows: TGCAGTGCCCCAGATAACTATGGCTACACCTTC.

J is TRBJ2-7 and V is TRBV5-1; D remains unclear. The CDR3 has 13 amino acids. V was shortened by 0 bases and J by 2 bases, with 6 bases between the two germline ends. Germline CDR1 reads SGHRS; CDR2 reads YFSETQ. The CDR3 region has the DNA TGCGCCAGCAGCTTGGCGGGCACCTACGAGCAGTACTTC. This gives the protein CASSLAGTYEQYF. The full variable domain, in which reference TRBV5-1 and TRBJ2-7 provide the parts outside the CDR3, is KAGVTQTPRYLIKTRGQQVTLSCSPISGHRSVSWYQQTPGQGLQFLFEYFSETQRNKGNFPGRFSGRQFSNSRSEMNVSTLELGDSALYLCASSLAGTYEQYFGPGTRLTVT.

The chain is built from TRBV7-9 and TRBJ1-1; D unclear. Germline assignment: CDR1 SEHNR and CDR2 FQNEAQ (reference sequence). Trimming shortened V by 7 bases and J by 6 bases, and 12 bases separated the two germline ends. There are 12 residues in the CDR3. The CDR3 is CASNFFESEAFF. CDR3 nucleotide sequence: TGTGCCAGCAATTTTTTTGAGTCTGAAGCTTTCTTT.

This rearrangement joins TRBV11-2 to TRBJ2-3; D is perhaps TRBD1 (7 bases). Germline V gene sequence: CDR1 SGHAT, CDR2 FQNNGV. The CDR3 is 14 amino acids. V was shortened by 4 bases and J by 4 bases, with 12 bases between the two germline ends. The CDR3 reads CASSSQGGADTQYF. DNA for the CDR3: TGTGCCAGCAGCTCTCAGGGGGGAGCAGATACGCAGTATTTT.

This chain connects TRBV27 to TRBJ2-7, with TRBD1 matching 8 bases. This CDR3 comprises 14 residues. From germline, CDR1 is MNHEY and CDR2 SMNVEV (reference sequence). Trimming took 5 bases from V and 4 from J; bases not matched to a gene: 7. CDR3 region: CASSRGQGAYEQYF. DNA for the CDR3: TGTGCCAGCAGTCGGGGGCAGGGGGCTTACGAGCAGTACTTC.

The gene calls are TRBV25-1 and TRBJ2-7; TRBD1 aligns across 7 bases. The CDR3 is 14 residues long. J lost 4 bases, V lost 1 base, and 4 bases had no gene match. CDR1 MGHDK and CDR2 SYGVNS come from the germline V gene. The CDR3 loop reads CASSEFGRGYEQYF. The CDR3 DNA sequence: TGTGCCAGCAGTGAATTCGGCAGGGGGTACGAGCAGTACTTC.